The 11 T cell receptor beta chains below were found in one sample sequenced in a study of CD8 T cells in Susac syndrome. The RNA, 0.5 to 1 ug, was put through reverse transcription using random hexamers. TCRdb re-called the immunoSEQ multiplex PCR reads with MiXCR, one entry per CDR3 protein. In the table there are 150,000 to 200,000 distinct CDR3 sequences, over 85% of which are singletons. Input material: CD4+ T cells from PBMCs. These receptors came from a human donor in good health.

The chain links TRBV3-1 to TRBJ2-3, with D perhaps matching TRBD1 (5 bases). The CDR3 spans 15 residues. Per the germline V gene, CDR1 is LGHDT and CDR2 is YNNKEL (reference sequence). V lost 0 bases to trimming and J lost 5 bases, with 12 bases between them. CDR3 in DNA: TGTGCCAGCAGCCAAGACAGGGCGGATGGAGATACGCAGTATTTT. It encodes CASSQDRADGDTQYF.

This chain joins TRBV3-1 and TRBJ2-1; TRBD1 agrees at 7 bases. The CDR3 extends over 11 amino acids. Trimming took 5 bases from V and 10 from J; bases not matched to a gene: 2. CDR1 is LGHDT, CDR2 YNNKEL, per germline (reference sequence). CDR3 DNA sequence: TGTGCCAGCAGCAACAGGGGAGAGCAGTTCTTC. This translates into CASSNRGEQFF.

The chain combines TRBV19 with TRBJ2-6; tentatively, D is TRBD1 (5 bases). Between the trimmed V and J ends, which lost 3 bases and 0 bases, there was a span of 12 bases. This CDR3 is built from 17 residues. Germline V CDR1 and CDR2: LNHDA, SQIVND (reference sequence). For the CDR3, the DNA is TGTGCCAGTAGTATTCCGACAGTATCCTCTGGGGCCAACGTCCTGACTTTC. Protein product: CASSIPTVSSGANVLTF. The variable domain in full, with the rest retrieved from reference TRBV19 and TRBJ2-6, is DGGITQSPKYLFRKEGQNVTLSCEQNLNHDAMYWYRQDPGQGLRLIYYSQIVNDFQKGDIAEGYSVSREKKESFPLTVTSAQKNPTAFYLCASSIPTVSSGANVLTFGAGSRLTVL.

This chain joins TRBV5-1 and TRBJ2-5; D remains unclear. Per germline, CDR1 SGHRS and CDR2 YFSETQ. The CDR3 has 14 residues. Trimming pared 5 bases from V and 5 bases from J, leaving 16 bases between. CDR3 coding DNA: TGCGCCAGCAGTCCGGACCATACCAGGGAGACCCAGTACTTC. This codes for CASSPDHTRETQYF.

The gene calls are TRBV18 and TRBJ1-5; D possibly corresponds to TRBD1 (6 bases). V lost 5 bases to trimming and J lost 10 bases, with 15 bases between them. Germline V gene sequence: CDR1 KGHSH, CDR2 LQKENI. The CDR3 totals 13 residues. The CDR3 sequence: CASSMDRGEPQHF. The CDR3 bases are TGTGCCAGCTCAATGGACAGAGGGGAACCCCAGCATTTT.

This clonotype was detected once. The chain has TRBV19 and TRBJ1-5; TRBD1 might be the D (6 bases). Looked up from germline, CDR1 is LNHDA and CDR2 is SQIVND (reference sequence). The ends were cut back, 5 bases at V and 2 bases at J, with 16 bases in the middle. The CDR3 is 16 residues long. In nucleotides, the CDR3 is TGTGCCAGTAGTCTGCGTACGGGGGGCCGCAATCAGCCCCAGCATTTT. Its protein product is CASSLRTGGRNQPQHF.

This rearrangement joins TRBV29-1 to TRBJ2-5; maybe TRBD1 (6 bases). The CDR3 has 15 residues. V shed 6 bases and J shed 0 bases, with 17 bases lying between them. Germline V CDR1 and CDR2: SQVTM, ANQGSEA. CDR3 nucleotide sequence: TGCAGCGTCCACGGACAGCATTCGTACCAAGAGACCCAGTACTTC. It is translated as CSVHGQHSYQETQYF.

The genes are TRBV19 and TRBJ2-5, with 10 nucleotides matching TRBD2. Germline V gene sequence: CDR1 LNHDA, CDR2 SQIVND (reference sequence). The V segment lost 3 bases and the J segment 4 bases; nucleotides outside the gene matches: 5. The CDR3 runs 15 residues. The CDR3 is CASSIPSGGVETQYF. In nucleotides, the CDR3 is TGTGCCAGTAGTATCCCAAGCGGGGGGGTAGAGACCCAGTACTTC.

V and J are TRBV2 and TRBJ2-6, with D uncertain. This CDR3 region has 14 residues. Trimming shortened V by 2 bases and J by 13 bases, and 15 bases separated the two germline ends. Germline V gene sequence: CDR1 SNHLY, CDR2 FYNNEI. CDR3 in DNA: TGTGCCAGCAGTGAAACCCGGGCCGCTCAAGTCCTGACTTTC. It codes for CASSETRAAQVLTF.

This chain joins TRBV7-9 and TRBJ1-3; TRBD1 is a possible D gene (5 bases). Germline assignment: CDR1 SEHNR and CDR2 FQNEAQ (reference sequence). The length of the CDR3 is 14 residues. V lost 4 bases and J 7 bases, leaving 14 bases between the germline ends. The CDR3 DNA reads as TGTGCCAGCAGCTCCAGAGCCAGGGTGAACACCATATATTTT. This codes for CASSSRARVNTIYF.

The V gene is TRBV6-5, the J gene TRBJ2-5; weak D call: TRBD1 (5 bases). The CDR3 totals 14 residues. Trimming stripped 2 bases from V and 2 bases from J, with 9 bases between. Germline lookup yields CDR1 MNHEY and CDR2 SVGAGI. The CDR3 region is CASSYTQGQETQYF. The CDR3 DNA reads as TGTGCCAGCAGTTACACTCAGGGACAAGAGACCCAGTACTTC.